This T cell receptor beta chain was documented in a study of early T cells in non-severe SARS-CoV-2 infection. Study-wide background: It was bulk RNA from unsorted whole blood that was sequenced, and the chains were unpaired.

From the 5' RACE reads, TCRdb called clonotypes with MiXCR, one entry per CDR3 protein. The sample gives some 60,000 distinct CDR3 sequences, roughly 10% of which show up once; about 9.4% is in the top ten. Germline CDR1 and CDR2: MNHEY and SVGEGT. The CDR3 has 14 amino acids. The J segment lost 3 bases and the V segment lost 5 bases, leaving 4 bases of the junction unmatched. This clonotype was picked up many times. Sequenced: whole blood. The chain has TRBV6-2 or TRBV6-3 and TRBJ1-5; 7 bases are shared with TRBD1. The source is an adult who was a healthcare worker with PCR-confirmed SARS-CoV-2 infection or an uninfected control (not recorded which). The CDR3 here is CASSHQGDNQPQHF. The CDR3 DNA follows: TGTGCCAGCAGTCACCAGGGGGACAATCAGCCCCAGCATTTT.